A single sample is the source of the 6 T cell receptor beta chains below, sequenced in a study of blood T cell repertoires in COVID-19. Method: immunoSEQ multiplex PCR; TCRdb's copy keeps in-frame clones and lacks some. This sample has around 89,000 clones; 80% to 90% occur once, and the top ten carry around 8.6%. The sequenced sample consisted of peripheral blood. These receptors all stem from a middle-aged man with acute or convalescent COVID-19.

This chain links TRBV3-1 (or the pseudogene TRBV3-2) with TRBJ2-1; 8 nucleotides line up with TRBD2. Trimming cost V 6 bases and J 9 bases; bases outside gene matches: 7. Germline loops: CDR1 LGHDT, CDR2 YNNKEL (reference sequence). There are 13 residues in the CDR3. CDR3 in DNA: TGTGCCAGCAGTCCCGGGACTAGTCCTGAGCAGTTCTTC. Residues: CASSPGTSPEQFF.

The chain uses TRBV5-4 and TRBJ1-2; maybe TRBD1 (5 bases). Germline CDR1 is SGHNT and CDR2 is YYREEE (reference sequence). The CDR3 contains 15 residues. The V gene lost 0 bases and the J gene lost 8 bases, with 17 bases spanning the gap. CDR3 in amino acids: CASSLALSGGEGYTF. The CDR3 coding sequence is TGTGCCAGCAGCTTGGCCCTATCGGGAGGGGAAGGCTACACCTTC.

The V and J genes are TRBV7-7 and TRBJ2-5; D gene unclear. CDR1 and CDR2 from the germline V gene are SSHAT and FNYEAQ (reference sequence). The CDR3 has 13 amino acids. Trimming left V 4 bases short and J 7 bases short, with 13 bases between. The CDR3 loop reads CASSSTSLGTQYF. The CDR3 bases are TGTGCCAGCAGCTCGACATCGTTGGGGACCCAGTACTTC.

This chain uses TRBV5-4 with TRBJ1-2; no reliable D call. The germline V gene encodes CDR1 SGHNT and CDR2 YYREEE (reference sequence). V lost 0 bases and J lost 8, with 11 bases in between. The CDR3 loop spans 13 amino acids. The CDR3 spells CASSLVHLQGYTF. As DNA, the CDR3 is TGTGCCAGCAGCTTGGTACACCTTCAAGGCTACACCTTC.

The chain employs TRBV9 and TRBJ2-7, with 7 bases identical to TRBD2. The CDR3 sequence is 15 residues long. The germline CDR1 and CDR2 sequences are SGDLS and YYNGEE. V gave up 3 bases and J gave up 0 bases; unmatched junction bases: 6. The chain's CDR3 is CASSASGASSYEQYF. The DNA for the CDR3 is TGTGCCAGCAGCGCTAGCGGTGCTAGCTCCTACGAGCAGTACTTC.

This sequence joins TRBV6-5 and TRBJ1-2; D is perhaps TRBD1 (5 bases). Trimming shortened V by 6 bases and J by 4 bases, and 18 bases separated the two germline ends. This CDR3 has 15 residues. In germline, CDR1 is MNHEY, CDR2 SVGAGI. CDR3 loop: CASSLSSGDGYGYTF. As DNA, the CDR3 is TGTGCCAGCAGCCTTTCGTCGGGGGACGGCTATGGCTACACCTTC.